The text below deals with one TCR beta chain. Some clones are missing from TCRdb's copy, which holds only in-frame ones; the method was immunoSEQ multiplex PCR. The sample includes more than 80,000 clones, roughly 92% of them seen just once. The data derive from a study of T cell changes during pregnancy in multiple sclerosis. From germline, CDR1 is MNHEY and CDR2 SVGAGI. Trimming shortened V by 7 bases and J by 0 bases, and 10 bases separated the two germline ends. The CDR3 has 13 residues. The gene calls are TRBV6-5 and TRBJ2-7; D unresolved. The clonotype originates from a female donor with multiple sclerosis, enrolled in a pregnancy study. The source material was peripheral blood, sampled after pregnancy. CDR3 nucleotide sequence: TGTGCCAGCACCAGCGCCATCTCCTACGAGCAGTACTTC. Protein product: CASTSAISYEQYF.